In this sample, the clone carrying this T cell receptor beta chain turned up a few times. The antigen remains undetermined. MiXCR was run by TCRdb on the 5' RACE reads, yielding one entry per CDR3 protein. The data contain about 450,000 distinct CDR3 sequences, about 18% of them seen just once; the ten biggest clones take up about 12%. The record originates from a study of identical twins. V was clipped by 5 bases and J by 6 bases, with 7 bases between them. The germline V gene encodes CDR1 MGHRA and CDR2 YSYEKL. The CDR3 length is 11 residues. Study-wide points: When twins shared out-of-frame alpha sequences, those sequences had excess low generation probability. Insertions were reduced in abundant cord blood beta clonotypes but not in memory repertoires.

This sequence originates from a man aged 45 to 65 in good health. Source material: naive T cells sorted from blood. V and J are TRBV4-1 and TRBJ1-2, with D maybe TRBD1 (5 bases). CDR3 bases: TGCGCCAGCAGCGGGACGCATGGCTACACCTTC. It codes for CASSGTHGYTF.